These 31 T cell receptor beta chains were all obtained from the same sample, sequenced in a study of beta chain features in type 1 diabetes. Whole-study results and caveats: Shortening of TCRB CDR3s, moderate but significant, appeared in all four CD4+ subsets of Type 1 diabetes patients.

These receptors lack a known antigen. Expressed TCRB transcripts were sequenced after all isolated RNA was converted to cDNA. The assay was immunoSEQ multiplex PCR, and TCRdb's table has in-frame clones only and misses some. Found here are 150,000 or so clones, more than 60% of them singletons; the top ten hold around 0.096%. The sample was naive CD4+ T cells from blood. Receptor source: a man aged 25-45 years with type 1 diabetes.

The rearrangement uses TRBV15 and TRBJ2-4; 9 bases are a match to TRBD1. Germline-derived CDR1 and CDR2 are LNHNV and YYDKDF (reference sequence). J lost 6 bases, V lost 0 bases, and 12 bases had no gene match. This CDR3 comprises 18 residues. The CDR3 DNA reads TGTGCCACCAGCAGAGATTTACAGGGGGCCGGGCAGGGAAACATTCAGTACTTC. Translation: CATSRDLQGAGQGNIQYF.

This clone was found a few times. The CDR3 DNA reads TGTGCCTGGAGTCTCCGACCCACTGAAGCTTTCTTT. It yields the protein CAWSLRPTEAFF. The chain couples TRBV30 to TRBJ1-1; D not certain. This CDR3 has 12 amino acids. CDR1 GTSNPN and CDR2 SVGIG come from the germline V gene (reference sequence). Trimming removed 2 bases from V and 4 bases from J, with 8 bases in between.

This clone was seen a handful of times. The V gene is TRBV29-1, the J gene TRBJ1-1; the D is unclear. The CDR3 covers 13 residues. V was pared by 5 bases and J by 5 bases, with 15 bases between. CDR1 is SQVTM and CDR2 is ANQGSEA in the germline V gene. The CDR3 reads CSVPGLYETEAFF. The CDR3 DNA sequence: TGCAGCGTTCCCGGACTTTATGAGACTGAAGCTTTCTTT.

The chain recombines TRBV21-1 with TRBJ2-7. TRBV21-1 is shown as a pseudogene. The CDR3 runs 12 residues. CDR3 amino acids: CASSKGPYEQYF. The CDR3 DNA reads as TGTGCCAGCAGCAAGGGTCCCTACGAGCAGTACTTC.

V is TRBV6-6 and J is TRBJ2-5; 9 nucleotides agree with TRBD2. V was pared by 11 bases and J by 4 bases, with 5 bases of the junction left unmatched. CDR3 size: 12 residues. The germline V gene has CDR1 MNHNY and CDR2 SVGAGI (reference sequence). The CDR3 DNA sequence: TGTGCCGGCGGGGGGGCCGGAGAGACCCAGTACTTC. Residues: CAGGGAGETQYF.

This sequence joins TRBV5-1 and TRBJ2-1; D is perhaps TRBD2 (5 bases). The germline CDR1 and CDR2 sequences are SGHRS and YFSETQ. The CDR3 spans 16 residues. Trimming removed 2 bases at V and 0 bases at J, with 12 bases between. CDR3 nucleotide sequence: TGCGCCAGCAGCTTAGGAGCGGCCCTCTCCTACAATGAGCAGTTCTTC. Translated, it gives CASSLGAALSYNEQFF.

The chain combines TRBV7-8 with TRBJ2-1; D possibly corresponds to TRBD2 (5 bases). The CDR3 covers 15 residues. CDR1 SGHVS and CDR2 FQNEAQ come from the germline V gene. Trimming took 0 bases from V and 8 from J, leaving 14 bases between them. This CDR3 is CASSLARFKRDEQFF. DNA of the CDR3: TGTGCCAGCAGCTTAGCCCGATTCAAGAGGGATGAGCAGTTCTTC.

There are a few counts of this clone. This chain joins TRBV9 and TRBJ2-3, with D uncertain. The germline CDR1 and CDR2 sequences are SGDLS and YYNGEE. Trimming pared 0 bases from V and 4 bases from J, leaving 9 bases between. The CDR3 is 14 residues long. The CDR3 protein is CASSVASVPDTQYF. CDR3 coding DNA: TGTGCCAGCAGCGTAGCAAGCGTCCCAGATACGCAGTATTTT.

The V gene is TRBV30, the J gene TRBJ2-1, with 7 bases fitting TRBD1. With V trimmed by 5 bases and J by 12 bases, 13 bases remained unmatched. The CDR3 runs 13 residues. Per the germline V gene, CDR1 is GTSNPN and CDR2 is SVGIG (reference sequence). Written as DNA, the CDR3 is TGTGCCTGGGGCCGAGAGGGGGCGGTGTCGCAGTTCTTC. Its translation: CAWGREGAVSQFF. Based on the CDR3 plus reference TRBV30 and TRBJ2-1, the full variable domain is SQTIHQWPATLVQPVGSPLSLECTVEGTSNPNLYWYRQAAGRGLQLLFYSVGIGQISSEVPQNLSASRPQDRQFILSSKKLLLSDSGFYLCAWGREGAVSQFFGPGTRLTVL.

The genes are TRBV30 and TRBJ1-6; D is ambiguous. CDR1 and CDR2 from the germline V gene are GTSNPN and SVGIG (reference sequence). This CDR3 comprises 10 residues. V was shortened by 5 bases and J by 12 bases, with 8 bases between the two germline ends. The CDR3 nucleotides read TGTGCCTGGGGCTTTCAACCCCTCCACTTT. Translated, it gives CAWGFQPLHF.

This rearrangement joins TRBV7-2 to TRBJ2-7; TRBD1 is a possible D gene (5 bases). Germline CDR1 reads SGHTA; CDR2 reads FQGNSA. V was shortened by 0 bases and J by 2 bases, with 8 bases between the two germline ends. This CDR3 contains 14 residues. The CDR3 reads CASSLASGTYEQYF. The CDR3 region has the DNA TGTGCCAGCAGCTTAGCGTCAGGGACCTACGAGCAGTACTTC.

Only a few counts were recorded for this clone. V gene TRBV29-1 combines with J gene TRBJ2-1, with D hard to call. This CDR3 is 9 amino acids long. CDR1 is SQVTM and CDR2 is ANQGSEA in the germline V gene. Trimming took 7 bases from V and 9 from J, leaving 7 bases between them. CDR3 nucleotide sequence: TGCAGCGCACATGGTGAGCAGTTCTTC. It yields the protein CSAHGEQFF.

This chain connects TRBV30 to TRBJ2-5; 8 positions agree with TRBD2. This CDR3 comprises 17 residues. Unmatched junction bases numbered 17, after V lost 4 bases and J lost 4 bases. Germline V gives CDR1 GTSNPN, CDR2 SVGIG (reference sequence). CDR3 region: CAWTPRQGTAGGETQYF. The CDR3 nucleotides are TGTGCCTGGACCCCACGCCAAGGGACGGCGGGAGGAGAGACCCAGTACTTC.

This clone has a single count. The J gene is TRBJ2-7, the V gene TRBV7-9; 10 bases are shared with TRBD1. J lost 3 bases, V lost 5 bases, and 4 bases had no gene match. There are 14 residues in the CDR3. Germline V gives CDR1 SEHNR, CDR2 FQNEAQ (reference sequence). CDR3 DNA sequence: TGTGCCAGCAGCCCTGGACAGGGGGGCTACGAGCAGTACTTC. Protein: CASSPGQGGYEQYF.

The rearrangement links TRBV30 to TRBJ1-4, with D uncertain. The CDR3 consists of 13 residues. Germline V gene data show CDR1 as GTSNPN and CDR2 as SVGIG (reference sequence). The ends were cut back, 4 bases at V and 8 bases at J, with 14 bases in the middle. The DNA of the CDR3 is TGTGCCTGGAACCTCTCCCGGCGGGAAAAACTGTTTTTT. Translating it yields CAWNLSRREKLFF.

V gene TRBV7-9 combines with J gene TRBJ2-7; 8 bases are a match to TRBD2. This CDR3 is 16 amino acids long. Germline CDR1 reads SEHNR; CDR2 reads FQNEAQ (reference sequence). With V trimmed by 1 base and J by 5 bases, 10 bases remained unmatched. The CDR3 region is CASSLDPWRGANEQYF. CDR3 sequence (DNA): TGTGCCAGCAGCTTAGACCCCTGGCGGGGGGCAAACGAGCAGTACTTC.

This clone appeared a few times. V is TRBV29-1 and J is TRBJ1-5; 7 bases map to TRBD1. The germline V gene has CDR1 SQVTM and CDR2 ANQGSEA. This CDR3 has 13 residues. V lost 6 bases to trimming and J lost 4 bases; unmatched junction nucleotides: 6. The CDR3 DNA is TGCAGCGTGTCGCCAGGGGGAAATCAGCCCCAGCATTTT. Translating it yields CSVSPGGNQPQHF.

The rearrangement uses TRBV11-2 and TRBJ2-3, with unresolved D. Deletions cut 5 bases from V and 5 bases from J, with 14 bases between. Per the germline V gene, CDR1 is SGHAT and CDR2 is FQNNGV. The CDR3 extends over 14 amino acids. The CDR3 is CASSPPPNGDTQYF. The CDR3 region has the DNA TGTGCCAGCAGCCCTCCCCCTAATGGAGATACGCAGTATTTT.

The rearrangement links TRBV10-3 to TRBJ2-5; D tentatively fits TRBD1 or TRBD2 (5 bases each). Looked up from germline, CDR1 is ENHRY and CDR2 is SYGVKD. Trimming shortened V by 0 bases and J by 3 bases, and 5 bases separated the two germline ends. The CDR3 covers 13 residues. The CDR3, as DNA: TGTGCCATCAGTGAGTCGGGGGAAGAGACCCAGTACTTC. Translating gives CAISESGEETQYF.

The chain recombines TRBV7-2 with TRBJ1-5, with D possibly matching TRBD1 (6 bases). Looked up from germline, CDR1 is SGHTA and CDR2 is FQGNSA. Between the trimmed V and J ends, which lost 5 bases and 0 bases, there was a span of 8 bases. The CDR3 spans 14 residues. The DNA for the CDR3 is TGTGCCAGCAGCCAACAGGGTAGCAATCAGCCCCAGCATTTT. As protein: CASSQQGSNQPQHF.

The chain joins TRBV7-2 to TRBJ2-1; TRBD1 is a possible D gene (5 bases). V gave up 10 bases and J gave up 0 bases, with 10 bases separating them. The germline gives CDR1 SGHTA, CDR2 FQGNSA. This CDR3 contains 13 residues. The CDR3 sequence is CAIGQGSYNEQFF. The CDR3 DNA reads as TGTGCCATAGGGCAGGGCTCCTACAATGAGCAGTTCTTC.

The genes are TRBV4-3 and TRBJ2-1; D unresolved. The CDR3 extends over 14 amino acids. Germline V gene data show CDR1 as LGHNA and CDR2 as YSLEER. The V and J ends lost 0 bases and 4 bases respectively, with 7 bases between them. The CDR3 loop reads CASSQDQQYNEQFF. DNA for the CDR3: TGCGCCAGCAGCCAAGATCAGCAGTACAATGAGCAGTTCTTC.

This clone was seen a handful of times. This same CDR3 is encoded by further DNA sequences in the sample. This rearrangement joins TRBV7-9 to TRBJ2-7; the D is unclear. Trimming cost V 0 bases and J 5 bases, with 2 bases left between them. Per the germline V gene, CDR1 is SEHNR and CDR2 is FQNEAQ (reference sequence). This CDR3 region has 11 residues. CDR3 sequence: CASSLANEQYF. CDR3 nucleotides: TGTGCCAGCAGCTTAGCGAACGAGCAGTACTTC.

The chain carries TRBV6-5 and TRBJ2-7; 9 bases align to TRBD1. The J segment lost 5 bases and the V segment lost 8 bases, leaving 10 bases of the junction unmatched. The CDR3 covers 14 residues. Germline values: CDR1 MNHEY, CDR2 SVGAGI. CDR3 sequence reads: CASRTGGAFHEQYF. CDR3 bases: TGTGCCAGCCGAACAGGGGGCGCCTTTCACGAGCAGTACTTC.

The gene calls are TRBV25-1 and TRBJ2-3; 9 bases are shared with TRBD2. The CDR3 spans 15 residues. Trimming at V came to 5 bases and at J to 6 bases, leaving 9 bases not matched to a gene. The V gene's germline CDR1 is MGHDK and CDR2 SYGVNS. The CDR3 DNA reads TGTGCCAGCAGTAATGTAGCGGGGGCTGGCGATACGCAGTATTTT. This translates into CASSNVAGAGDTQYF.

The chain couples TRBV9 to TRBJ2-2; D gene ambiguous. The CDR3 has 12 residues. The V and J ends lost 3 bases and 7 bases respectively, with 7 bases between them. Germline CDR1 and CDR2: SGDLS and YYNGEE. In nucleotides, the CDR3 is TGTGCCAGCAGCGCCCAGGACGGGGAGCTGTTTTTT. Translation: CASSAQDGELFF.

This rearrangement joins TRBV29-1 to TRBJ2-5, with D unresolved. The germline V gene has CDR1 SQVTM and CDR2 ANQGSEA. V was cut by 3 bases and J by 0 bases, with 11 bases left in between. This CDR3 is 14 amino acids long. As DNA, the CDR3 is TGCAGCGTTGAGGGCCGAGAATACCAAGAGACCCAGTACTTC. Its translation is CSVEGREYQETQYF.

Points on this clone: Compared with germline, one end of the junction differs, possibly owing to a read error. The rearrangement joins TRBV10-3 to TRBJ2-1, with 7 bases matching TRBD2. The length of the CDR3 is 13 residues. Looked up from germline, CDR1 is ENHRY and CDR2 is SYGVKD. In DNA, the CDR3 is TGTGCCATCAGTGCGACTAGCTACTATGAGCAGTTCTTC. This sequence encodes CAISATSYYEQFF.

V usage is TRBV7-8 and J usage is TRBJ2-1; D possibly uses TRBD1 or TRBD2 (7 bases each). Per germline, CDR1 SGHVS and CDR2 FQNEAQ. The CDR3 has 15 amino acids. Between the trimmed V and J ends, which lost 2 bases and 3 bases, there was a span of 11 bases. The chain's CDR3 is CASSLSGTVYNEQFF. The CDR3 DNA follows: TGTGCCAGCAGCTTAAGCGGGACAGTCTACAATGAGCAGTTCTTC. Full variable domain (remainder filled in from reference TRBV7-8 and TRBJ2-1): GAGVSQSPRYKVAKRGQDVALRCDPISGHVSLFWYQQALGQGPEFLTYFQNEAQLDKSGLPSDRFFAERPEGSVSTLKIQRTQQEDSAVYLCASSLSGTVYNEQFFGPGTRLTVL.

This clone was counted only a few times. The rearrangement uses TRBV11-2 and TRBJ2-4; the D is unclear. Trimming stripped 4 bases from V and 0 bases from J, with 7 bases between. The germline gives CDR1 SGHAT, CDR2 FQNNGV. This CDR3 comprises 14 residues. The CDR3 DNA sequence: TGTGCCAGCAGCTCGAGACTAGCCAAAAACATTCAGTACTTC. Its translation is CASSSRLAKNIQYF.

This chain connects TRBV7-9 to TRBJ2-5; D ambiguous. V dropped 1 base and J dropped 4 bases, with 4 bases sitting between them. Germline CDR1 SEHNR, CDR2 FQNEAQ (reference sequence). The CDR3 sequence is 12 residues long. The CDR3 here is CASSLVAETQYF. The CDR3, as DNA: TGTGCCAGCAGCTTAGTGGCAGAGACCCAGTACTTC.